Sequencing of this T cell receptor (beta chain) was carried out in a study of blood T cell repertoires in COVID-19. Study-level background: Researchers got acute and convalescent COVID-19 samples from the United States, Italy and Spain. PBMCs, B-cell-depleted T cells, or T cells provided the cDNA or gDNA that made up the material.

Authors' methods: Amplified reference gene primers provided the basis for estimating nucleated cell counts. The assay was immunoSEQ multiplex PCR, and TCRdb's table has in-frame clones only and misses some. The V and J calls and clone size were taken over from that table, and D and trimming were inferred from the DNA. The sample has about 50,000 clones; around 87% are singletons. The CDR3 length is 15 residues. The germline V gene encodes CDR1 SGHAT and CDR2 FQNNGV. Unmatched junction bases numbered 10, after V lost 5 bases and J lost 10 bases. The V call is TRBV11-2, the J call TRBJ1-6; 8 bases line up with TRBD1. The sequencing sample was made of peripheral blood. The sequence derives from a human donor in a cohort sampled during active COVID-19. Here the CDR3 reads CASSTYGQGGSPLHF. DNA of the CDR3: TGTGCCAGCAGCACTTATGGACAGGGCGGGTCACCCCTCCACTTT.